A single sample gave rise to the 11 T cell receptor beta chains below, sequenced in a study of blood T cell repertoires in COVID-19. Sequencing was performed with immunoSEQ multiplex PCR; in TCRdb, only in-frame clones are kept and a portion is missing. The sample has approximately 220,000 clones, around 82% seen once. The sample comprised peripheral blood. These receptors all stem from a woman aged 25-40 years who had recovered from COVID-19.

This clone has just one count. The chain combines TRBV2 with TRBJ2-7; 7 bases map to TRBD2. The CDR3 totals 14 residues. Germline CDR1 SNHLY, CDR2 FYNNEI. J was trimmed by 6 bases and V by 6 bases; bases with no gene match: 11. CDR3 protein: CASRARETFSEQYF. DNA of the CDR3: TGTGCCAGCAGGGCGCGGGAGACCTTTTCCGAGCAGTACTTC.

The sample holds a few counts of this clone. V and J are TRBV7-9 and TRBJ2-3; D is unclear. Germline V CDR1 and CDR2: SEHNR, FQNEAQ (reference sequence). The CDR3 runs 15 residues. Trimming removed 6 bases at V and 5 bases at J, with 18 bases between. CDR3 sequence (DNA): TGTGCCAGCAGTTACGAGTCACTCCGCGGAGATACGCAGTATTTT. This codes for CASSYESLRGDTQYF.

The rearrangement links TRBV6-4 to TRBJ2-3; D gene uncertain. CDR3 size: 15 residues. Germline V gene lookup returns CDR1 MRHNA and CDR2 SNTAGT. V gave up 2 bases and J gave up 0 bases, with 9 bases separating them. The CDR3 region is CASSDEETSTDTQYF. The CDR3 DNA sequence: TGTGCCAGCAGTGACGAGGAGACTAGCACAGATACGCAGTATTTT.

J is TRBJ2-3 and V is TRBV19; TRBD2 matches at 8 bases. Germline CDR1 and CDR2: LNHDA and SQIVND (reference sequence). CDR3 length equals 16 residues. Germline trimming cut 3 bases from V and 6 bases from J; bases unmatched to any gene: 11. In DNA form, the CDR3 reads TGTGCCAGTAGTATCTATACGGGAGGGACCGGGGATACGCAGTATTTT. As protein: CASSIYTGGTGDTQYF.

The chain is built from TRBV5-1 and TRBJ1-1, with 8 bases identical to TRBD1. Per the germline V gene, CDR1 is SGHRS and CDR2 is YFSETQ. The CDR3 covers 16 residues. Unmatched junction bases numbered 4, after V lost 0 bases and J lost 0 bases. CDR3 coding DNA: TGCGCCAGCAGCTTGGCGACAGGGGCGATGAACACTGAAGCTTTCTTT. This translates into CASSLATGAMNTEAFF.

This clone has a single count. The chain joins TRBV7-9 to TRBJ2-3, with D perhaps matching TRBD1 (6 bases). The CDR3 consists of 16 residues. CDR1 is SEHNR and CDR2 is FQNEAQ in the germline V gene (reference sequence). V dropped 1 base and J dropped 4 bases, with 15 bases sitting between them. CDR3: CASSLDGTLGADTQYF. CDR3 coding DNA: TGTGCCAGCAGCTTAGACGGGACATTGGGAGCAGATACGCAGTATTTT.

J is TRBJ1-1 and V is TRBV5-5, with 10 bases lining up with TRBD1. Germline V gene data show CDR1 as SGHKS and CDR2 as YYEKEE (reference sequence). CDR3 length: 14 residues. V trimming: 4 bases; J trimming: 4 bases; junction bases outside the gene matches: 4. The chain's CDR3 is CASSRDRGGTEAFF. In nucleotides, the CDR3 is TGTGCCAGCAGCCGGGACAGGGGAGGCACTGAAGCTTTCTTT.

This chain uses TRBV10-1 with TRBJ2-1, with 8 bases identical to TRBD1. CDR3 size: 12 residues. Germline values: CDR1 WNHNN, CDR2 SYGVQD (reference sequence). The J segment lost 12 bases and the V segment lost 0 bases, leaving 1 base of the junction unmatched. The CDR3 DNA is TGCGCCAGCAGTGAGTCCGGGACAGGGCAGTTCTTC. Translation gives CASSESGTGQFF.

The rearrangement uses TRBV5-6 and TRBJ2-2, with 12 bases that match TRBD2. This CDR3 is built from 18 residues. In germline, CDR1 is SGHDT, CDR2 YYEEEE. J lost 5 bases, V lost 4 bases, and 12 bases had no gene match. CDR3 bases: TGTGCCAGCAGCCTGGTCCCTAGCGGGAGGGCCCGAACCGGGGAGCTGTTTTTT. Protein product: CASSLVPSGRARTGELFF. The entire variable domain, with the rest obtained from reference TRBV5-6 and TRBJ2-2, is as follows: DAGVTQSPTHLIKTRGQQVTLRCSPKSGHDTVSWYQQALGQGPQFIFQYYEEEERQRGNFPDRFSGHQFPNYSSELNVNALLLGDSALYLCASSLVPSGRARTGELFFGEGSRLTVL.

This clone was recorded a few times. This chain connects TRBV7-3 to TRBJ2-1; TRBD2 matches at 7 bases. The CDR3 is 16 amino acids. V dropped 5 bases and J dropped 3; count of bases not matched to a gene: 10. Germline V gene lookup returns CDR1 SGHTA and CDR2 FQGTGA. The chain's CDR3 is CASSLVAGDDYNEQFF. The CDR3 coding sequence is TGTGCCAGCAGCCTCGTCGCGGGAGATGACTACAATGAGCAGTTCTTC.

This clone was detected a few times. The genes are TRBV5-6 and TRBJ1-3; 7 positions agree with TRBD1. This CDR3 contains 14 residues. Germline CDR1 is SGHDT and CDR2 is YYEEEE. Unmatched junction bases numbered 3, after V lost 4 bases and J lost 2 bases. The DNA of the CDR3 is TGTGCCAGCAGCGCAACAGGGGCTGGAAACACCATATATTTT. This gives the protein CASSATGAGNTIYF.